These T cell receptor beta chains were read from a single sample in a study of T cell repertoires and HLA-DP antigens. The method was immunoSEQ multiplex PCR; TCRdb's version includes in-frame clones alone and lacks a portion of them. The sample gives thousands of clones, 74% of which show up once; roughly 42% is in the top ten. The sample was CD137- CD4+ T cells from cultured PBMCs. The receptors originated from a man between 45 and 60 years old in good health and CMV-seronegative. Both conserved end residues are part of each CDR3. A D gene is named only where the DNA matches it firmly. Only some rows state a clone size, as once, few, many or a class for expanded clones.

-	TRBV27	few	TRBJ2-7	TGTGCCAGCAGATCGCTAGGGGCTGGGACCCCCTCCTACGAGCAGTACTTC	CASRSLGAGTPSYEQYF
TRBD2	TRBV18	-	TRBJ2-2	TGTGCCAGCTCACGACGTAGCGGGAGGGACACCGGGGAGCTGTTTTTT	CASSRRSGRDTGELFF
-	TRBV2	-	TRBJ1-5	TGTGCCAGCAGAAACTCCGGGACACAGAATCAGCCCCAGCATTTT	CASRNSGTQNQPQHF
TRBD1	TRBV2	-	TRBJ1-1	TGTGCCAGCAGGGGACAGGGCCGAAACACTGAAGCTTTCTTT	CASRGQGRNTEAFF
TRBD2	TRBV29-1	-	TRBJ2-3	TGCAGCGTTGAGGCCGGGAGGTTAACAGATACGCAGTATTTT	CSVEAGRLTDTQYF
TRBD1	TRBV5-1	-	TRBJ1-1	TGCGCCAGCAGCGTGGACAGGGTTGGCACTGAAGCTTTCTTT	CASSVDRVGTEAFF
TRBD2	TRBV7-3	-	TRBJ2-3	TGTGCCAGCAGTCTAGCGGGAGGGAGGGGGCAGTATTTT	CASSLAGGRGQYF
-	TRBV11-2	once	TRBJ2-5	TGTGCCAGCAGCTTAACGGAGAAAAACCAAGAGACCCAGTACTTC	CASSLTEKNQETQYF
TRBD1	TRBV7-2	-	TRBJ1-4	TGTGCCAGCACCACAGGACAGGGTTTAAGTGAAAAACTGTTTTTT	CASTTGQGLSEKLFF
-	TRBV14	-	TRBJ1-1	TGTGCCAGCAGCCTACAGGGCTGGGGCACTGAAGCTTTCTTT	CASSLQGWGTEAFF
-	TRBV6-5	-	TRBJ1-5	TGTGCCAGCAGTCCTCACAGGGATAGCAATCAGCCCCAGCATTTT	CASSPHRDSNQPQHF
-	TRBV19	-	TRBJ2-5	TGTGCCAGTAGTATACACTTATCAGAGACCCAGTACTTC	CASSIHLSETQYF
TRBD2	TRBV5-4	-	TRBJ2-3	TGTGCCAGCAGCTTCGCCGGACTAGGCACAGATACGCAGTATTTT	CASSFAGLGTDTQYF
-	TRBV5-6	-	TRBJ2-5	TGTGCCAGCAGCTCCCCCCCGGGGGAGACCCAGTACTTC	CASSSPPGETQYF
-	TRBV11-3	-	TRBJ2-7	TGTGCCAGCAGCTTAGCTGGGGCTACCGGCGAGCAGTACTTC	CASSLAGATGEQYF
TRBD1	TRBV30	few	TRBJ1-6	TGTGCCTGGAGGAAGACAGGGGGCGTTTCACCCCTCCACTTT	CAWRKTGGVSPLHF
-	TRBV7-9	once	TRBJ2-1	TGTGCCAGCAGCTTAGAGACACAGGGCAATGAGCAGTTCTTC	CASSLETQGNEQFF
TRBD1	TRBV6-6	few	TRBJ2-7	TGTGCCACCAGAGACAGGGTGAACGAGCAGTACTTC	CATRDRVNEQYF
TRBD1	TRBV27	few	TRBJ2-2	TGTGCCAGCAGCCCCCGACAGGGAACCGGGGAGCTGTTTTTT	CASSPRQGTGELFF
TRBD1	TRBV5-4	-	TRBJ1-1	TGTGCCAGCAGCTCGCCGACAGGGCAGGGCACTGAAGCTTTCTTT	CASSSPTGQGTEAFF
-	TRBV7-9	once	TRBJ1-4	TGTGCCAGCAGCTTACGGGTAGGGGCAAAAGAAAAACTGTTTTTT	CASSLRVGAKEKLFF
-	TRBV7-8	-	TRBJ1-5	TGTGCCAGCAGCCCACGTCGAGTCAGTCAACTCAATAGCAATCAGCCCCAGCATTTT	CASSPRRVSQLNSNQPQHF
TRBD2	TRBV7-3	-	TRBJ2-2	TGTGCCAGCAGCTCACTCCCGGGGGGGAAAACCGGGGAGCTGTTTTTT	CASSSLPGGKTGELFF
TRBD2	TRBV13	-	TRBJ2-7	TGTGCCAGCAGCCTTGGGACTAGCGGGCTCTACGAGCAGTACTTC	CASSLGTSGLYEQYF
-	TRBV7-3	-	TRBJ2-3	TGTGCCAGCAGCGCTAACACAGATACGCAGTATTTT	CASSANTDTQYF